The 16 T cell receptor beta chains listed next were all sequenced from one sample in a study of a mutant IDH1 vaccine in newly diagnosed glioma. Libraries were prepared by immunoSEQ multiplex PCR; TCRdb keeps only in-frame clonotypes and omits some of them. This sample yields 60,000 or so clones, of which about 88% are seen a single time; 6.5% to 9% belongs to the top ten. These receptors' targets are unknown. Stated time point: week 5, during vaccination. Topical imiquimod was applied with each vaccine dose, which held 300 ug of mutant IDH1 20-mer peptide. The specimen was PBMCs, collected from a glioma patient whose treatment included an IDH1 peptide vaccine. All receptors come from a woman aged 45-59 years with glioma.

This clone was seen more than once but under ten times. This chain uses TRBV6-6 with TRBJ1-1; maybe TRBD1 (5 bases). In germline, CDR1 is MNHNY, CDR2 SVGAGI (reference sequence). Trimming cost V 2 bases and J 2 bases, with 6 bases left between them. CDR3 length: 13 amino acids. The CDR3 sequence is CASSYGGNTEAFF. For the CDR3, the DNA is TGTGCCAGCAGTTACGGGGGAAACACTGAAGCTTTCTTT.

V gene TRBV6-5 combines with J gene TRBJ2-7; 10 bases agree with TRBD1. Trimming at V came to 5 bases and at J to 4 bases, leaving 8 bases not matched to a gene. The CDR3 is 15 amino acids. Germline V lookup: CDR1 MNHEY, CDR2 SVGAGI. The CDR3 region has the DNA TGTGCCAGCAGTCAGTCGGGGACAGGGGTTTACGAGCAGTACTTC. This sequence encodes CASSQSGTGVYEQYF.

This chain links TRBV5-1 with TRBJ2-3, with TRBD2 as a possible D gene (8 bases). The CDR3 has 16 residues. V was trimmed by 4 bases and J by 3 bases, leaving 18 bases between them. Germline V gives CDR1 SGHRS, CDR2 YFSETQ. Written as DNA, the CDR3 is TGCGCCAGCAGCGCGGGGGGCAGGGGGACGACAGATACGCAGTATTTT. Translated: CASSAGGRGTTDTQYF.

The rearrangement links TRBV5-6 to TRBJ1-1, with TRBD1 matching over 7 bases. CDR1 and CDR2 from the germline V gene are SGHDT and YYEEEE. V was pared by 2 bases and J by 3 bases, with 7 bases of the junction left unmatched. The CDR3 loop spans 15 amino acids. The CDR3 protein is CASSFNPGTDTEAFF. CDR3 sequence (DNA): TGTGCCAGCAGCTTCAACCCAGGGACAGACACTGAAGCTTTCTTT. The whole variable domain, filled in from reference TRBV5-6 and TRBJ1-1, reads DAGVTQSPTHLIKTRGQQVTLRCSPKSGHDTVSWYQQALGQGPQFIFQYYEEEERQRGNFPDRFSGHQFPNYSSELNVNALLLGDSALYLCASSFNPGTDTEAFFGQGTRLTVV.

The chain has TRBV11-2 and TRBJ2-4; D remains ambiguous. The germline V gene has CDR1 SGHAT and CDR2 FQNNGV. The CDR3 is made up of 13 amino acids. V was clipped by 0 bases and J by 6 bases, with 6 bases between them. The CDR3 here is CASSLEAGNIQYF. The CDR3 region has the DNA TGTGCCAGCAGCTTAGAGGCAGGAAACATTCAGTACTTC.

The sample holds one count of this clone. This sequence joins TRBV4-1 and TRBJ2-7; TRBD2 agrees at 11 bases. The CDR3 is made up of 16 amino acids. Unmatched junction bases numbered 6, after V lost 2 bases and J lost 3 bases. CDR1 MGHRA and CDR2 YSYEKL come from the germline V gene. The CDR3 loop reads CASSQTSGGYDYEQYF. The CDR3 region has the DNA TGCGCCAGCAGCCAAACTAGCGGGGGTTATGACTACGAGCAGTACTTC.

The chain employs TRBV6-4 and TRBJ1-2; no firm D call. Between the trimmed V and J ends, which lost 0 bases and 8 bases, there was a span of 16 bases. Germline CDR1 MRHNA, CDR2 SNTAGT. CDR3 size: 15 residues. CDR3 DNA: TGTGCCAGCAGTGACTCTGGGCCCGGTGGTGGGGGCTACACCTTC. Its protein is CASSDSGPGGGGYTF.

This sequence joins TRBV25-1 and TRBJ2-2; 9 bases are a match to TRBD1. Trimming at V came to 4 bases and at J to 6 bases, leaving 15 bases not matched to a gene. Germline V gene data show CDR1 as MGHDK and CDR2 as SYGVNS. This CDR3 is 18 amino acids long. CDR3 DNA: TGTGCCAGCAGTGCTCCCTTGGGTGGACAGGGGACGCCCGGGGAGCTGTTTTTT. Translation gives CASSAPLGGQGTPGELFF.

J is TRBJ1-2 and V is TRBV9, with D perhaps TRBD1 (5 bases). This CDR3 contains 14 residues. The V end was cut by 0 bases, the J end by 7 bases, with 13 bases between. The germline V gene has CDR1 SGDLS and CDR2 YYNGEE. This chain's CDR3 is CASSVEAGRGGYTF. The CDR3 nucleotides are TGTGCCAGCAGCGTAGAGGCAGGGCGGGGTGGCTACACCTTC.

The chain has TRBV7-9 and TRBJ2-1, with 9 bases fitting TRBD2. The V and J ends lost 5 bases and 7 bases, in that order; junction bases with no gene match: 15. CDR3 length: 17 residues. Germline CDR1 SEHNR, CDR2 FQNEAQ (reference sequence). The CDR3 DNA follows: TGTGCCAGCAGCCTAGGCGGCGGCGGGGGGGCGGTGAATGAGCAGTTCTTC. Protein sequence: CASSLGGGGGAVNEQFF.

The chain carries TRBV5-1 and TRBJ2-7, with D perhaps TRBD1 (6 bases). The CDR3 sequence is 14 residues long. Germline V gene sequence: CDR1 SGHRS, CDR2 YFSETQ. V was clipped by 2 bases and J by 5 bases, with 14 bases between them. The CDR3 region is CASSFLANRDEQYF. The CDR3 DNA sequence: TGCGCCAGCAGCTTCCTAGCAAACAGGGACGAGCAGTACTTC.

V gene TRBV7-2 combines with J gene TRBJ2-4; D remains ambiguous. Between the trimmed V and J ends, which lost 1 base and 4 bases, there was a span of 2 bases. This CDR3 is built from 12 residues. Germline CDR1 is SGHTA and CDR2 is FQGNSA. The CDR3 DNA is TGTGCCAGCAGCTTAGTAAAAAACATTCAGTACTTC. Residues: CASSLVKNIQYF.

This chain uses TRBV11-2 with TRBJ1-3; unclear D gene. CDR1 and CDR2 from the germline V gene are SGHAT and FQNNGV. Trimming removed 5 bases at V and 4 bases at J, with 12 bases between. The CDR3 length is 14 residues. The CDR3 nucleotides read TGTGCCAGCAGCCCTACCAGTATAGGAAACACCATATATTTT. It encodes CASSPTSIGNTIYF.

Here the CDR3 DNA reads TGTGCCAGCAGTCCCCCGCAGGGGGCGAGGAACACCGGGGAGCTGTTTTTT. Translation gives CASSPPQGARNTGELFF. This chain uses TRBV28 with TRBJ2-2, with 8 bases matching TRBD1. V shed 5 bases and J 1 base; nucleotides not matched to a gene: 9. Germline V gene sequence: CDR1 MDHEN, CDR2 SYDVKM. CDR3 size: 17 residues.

The chain links TRBV27 to TRBJ2-7, with no clear D. This CDR3 is 13 amino acids long. V was trimmed by 0 bases and J by 3 bases, leaving 6 bases between them. Germline assignment: CDR1 MNHEY and CDR2 SMNVEV (reference sequence). CDR3 protein: CASSLSDGYEQYF. CDR3 sequence (DNA): TGTGCCAGCAGTTTATCGGACGGCTACGAGCAGTACTTC.

The chain has TRBV7-2 and TRBJ2-7; D is undetermined. V lost 1 base and J lost 2, with 6 bases in between. This CDR3 is 13 amino acids long. Germline V lookup: CDR1 SGHTA, CDR2 FQGNSA. Here the CDR3 DNA reads TGTGCCAGCAGCTTAGTCGGCACCTACGAGCAGTACTTC. Protein product: CASSLVGTYEQYF.